Each of the 27 T cell receptor beta chains below was sequenced from the same sample in a study of T cell responses to AZD1222 COVID-19 vaccine. Method: immunoSEQ multiplex PCR; TCRdb's copy keeps in-frame clones and lacks some. The sample shows roughly 200,000 clones, about nine tenths of them seen only once. Source: peripheral blood, taken 28 days after the second AZD1222 dose. These receptors all come from an adult who received the AZD1222 COVID-19 vaccine.

The chain employs TRBV15 and TRBJ1-2, with D tentatively TRBD1 (5 bases). The germline V and J ends were trimmed by 0 bases and 4 bases, with 9 bases remaining between them. Germline V gene lookup returns CDR1 LNHNV and CDR2 YYDKDF (reference sequence). There are 14 residues in the CDR3. The CDR3 region is CATSRDGGSYGYTF. The DNA for the CDR3 is TGTGCCACCAGCAGAGATGGGGGATCCTATGGCTACACCTTC.

The V and J genes are TRBV25-1 and TRBJ1-3; no firm D call. Germline V CDR1 and CDR2: MGHDK, SYGVNS. The CDR3 runs to 15 residues. Trimming pared 0 bases from V and 1 base from J, leaving 7 bases between. CDR3 coding DNA: TGTGCCAGCAGTGAATACCGCAGATCTGGAAACACCATATATTTT. Translated, it gives CASSEYRRSGNTIYF.

The chain employs TRBV6-2 or TRBV6-3 and TRBJ2-1; 7 bases line up with TRBD2. Germline trimming cut 2 bases from V and 5 bases from J; bases unmatched to any gene: 12. The CDR3 consists of 17 residues. Germline V gene sequence: CDR1 MNHEY, CDR2 SVGEGT. The CDR3 loop is CASSYRLAGEKHNEQFF. The CDR3 region has the DNA TGTGCCAGCAGTTACAGGTTGGCGGGAGAAAAGCACAATGAGCAGTTCTTC.

In its sample, this clone was seen a few times. V and J are TRBV11-2 and TRBJ1-4; the D gene is possibly TRBD1 (6 bases). Germline V lookup: CDR1 SGHAT, CDR2 FQNNGV. The CDR3 loop spans 13 amino acids. V dropped 5 bases and J dropped 5 bases, with 9 bases sitting between them. CDR3 sequence reads: CASSPDRNEKLFF. The DNA of the CDR3 is TGTGCCAGCAGCCCCGACAGGAATGAAAAACTGTTTTTT.

This chain joins TRBV5-1 and TRBJ1-4; 8 bases fit TRBD1. The junction had 10 bases not matched to a gene; V was cut back by 0 bases and J by 0 bases. CDR1 and CDR2 (germline): SGHRS, YFSETQ. The CDR3 extends over 19 amino acids. The DNA of the CDR3 is TGCGCCAGCAGCTTGGTTCAGGGGGCGCCGATTGCAACTAATGAAAAACTGTTTTTT. Translating gives CASSLVQGAPIATNEKLFF.

V gene TRBV27 combines with J gene TRBJ1-2; D remains ambiguous. CDR1 is MNHEY, CDR2 SMNVEV, per germline (reference sequence). Between the trimmed V and J ends, which lost 2 bases and 5 bases, there was a span of 9 bases. The CDR3 spans 13 residues. The CDR3 bases are TGTGCCAGCAGTTTAAGGACGGATTATGGCTACACCTTC. Translation gives CASSLRTDYGYTF.

The chain uses TRBV19 and TRBJ2-4; D unresolved. CDR1 is LNHDA, CDR2 SQIVND, per germline (reference sequence). V was pared by 5 bases and J by 8 bases, with 13 bases between. The CDR3 spans 13 residues. This chain's CDR3 is CASSRARTDIQYF. DNA for the CDR3: TGTGCCAGTAGTCGGGCCCGCACGGACATTCAGTACTTC. Using reference TRBV19 and TRBJ2-4 for the parts outside the CDR3, the full variable domain is DGGITQSPKYLFRKEGQNVTLSCEQNLNHDAMYWYRQDPGQGLRLIYYSQIVNDFQKGDIAEGYSVSREKKESFPLTVTSAQKNPTAFYLCASSRARTDIQYFGAGTRLSVL.

The chain links TRBV28 to TRBJ2-6, with 12 nucleotides matching TRBD2. V lost 3 bases, J lost 4 bases, and 7 bases stayed unmatched. The germline CDR1 and CDR2 sequences are MDHEN and SYDVKM. This CDR3 spans 18 amino acids. The CDR3 sequence: CASSFPSSGRGGANVLTF. CDR3 coding DNA: TGTGCCAGCAGTTTCCCCTCTAGCGGGAGGGGAGGGGCCAACGTCCTGACTTTC.

The CDR3 loop is CAWSVQGNQPQHF. The CDR3 bases are TGTGCCTGGAGTGTACAGGGCAATCAGCCCCAGCATTTT. The rearrangement joins TRBV30 to TRBJ1-5; perhaps TRBD1 as D (5 bases). The CDR3 length is 13 residues. CDR1 is GTSNPN and CDR2 is SVGIG in the germline V gene (reference sequence). Deletions cut 0 bases from V and 2 bases from J, with 5 bases between.

This chain joins TRBV28 and TRBJ2-7; D remains ambiguous. This CDR3 contains 13 residues. Germline V CDR1 and CDR2: MDHEN, SYDVKM. V shed 6 bases and J shed 3 bases, with 12 bases lying between them. CDR3 loop: CASSPLGIYEQYF. For the CDR3, the DNA is TGTGCCAGCAGCCCTCTGGGCATCTACGAGCAGTACTTC.

This CDR3 reads CASSTGTGGGYTF. CDR3 DNA sequence: TGTGCCAGCAGCACCGGGACAGGGGGTGGCTACACCTTC. The chain combines TRBV7-2 with TRBJ1-2, with 11 bases identical to TRBD1. The germline V gene encodes CDR1 SGHTA and CDR2 FQGNSA. Trimming cost V 5 bases and J 7 bases; bases outside gene matches: 3. CDR3 size: 13 residues.

This chain uses TRBV19 with TRBJ1-1; 8 nucleotides agree with TRBD1. This CDR3 has 19 amino acids. V dropped 1 base and J dropped 2; count of bases not matched to a gene: 15. Germline assignment: CDR1 LNHDA and CDR2 SQIVND (reference sequence). The CDR3 reads CASSIGARGTGEKNTEAFF. In DNA form, the CDR3 reads TGTGCCAGTAGTATAGGGGCACGGGGGACAGGAGAAAAAAACACTGAAGCTTTCTTT.

V and J are TRBV27 and TRBJ2-2; D might be TRBD2 (7 bases). The V gene's germline CDR1 is MNHEY and CDR2 SMNVEV (reference sequence). Deletions cut 8 bases from V and 4 bases from J, with 23 bases between. The CDR3 totals 17 residues. The DNA for the CDR3 is TGTGCCAGCCGCCTGGGTAGGGGGGGGAGGACCACCGGGGAGCTGTTTTTT. It codes for CASRLGRGGRTTGELFF.

V usage is TRBV7-8 and J usage is TRBJ2-1, with TRBD2 matching over 9 bases. Trimming took 2 bases from V and 0 from J; bases not matched to a gene: 5. Germline CDR1 SGHVS, CDR2 FQNEAQ. The CDR3 is 17 residues long. The CDR3 nucleotides read TGTGCCAGCAGCTTAAGTAGACTAGCGGACTCCTACAATGAGCAGTTCTTC. Translation: CASSLSRLADSYNEQFF.

The V and J genes are TRBV6-2 or TRBV6-3 and TRBJ1-2; the D gene is possibly TRBD1 (5 bases). The length of the CDR3 is 17 residues. V gave up 0 bases and J gave up 6 bases, with 20 bases separating them. CDR1 is MNHEY and CDR2 is SVGEGT in the germline V gene. CDR3 sequence reads: CASSYSKGTSFRDGYTF. CDR3 bases: TGTGCCAGCAGTTACTCGAAAGGGACCAGCTTTCGAGATGGCTACACCTTC.

This chain connects TRBV23-1 to TRBJ2-7; maybe TRBD2 (6 bases). TRBV23-1 is treated as an ORF (open reading frame) with a function not yet certain. V lost 7 bases to trimming and J lost 5 bases, with 21 bases between them. This CDR3 comprises 15 residues. CDR3 sequence (DNA): TGCGCCAGCACGCTACCGCGGGCAGGGAGGAACGAGCAGTACTTC. Encoded protein: CASTLPRAGRNEQYF.

The CDR3 region has the DNA TGCGCCAGCAGCTACGACAGCCTCTATGGCTACACCTTC. This encodes CASSYDSLYGYTF. V usage is TRBV5-1 and J usage is TRBJ1-2; perhaps TRBD1 as D (5 bases). The ends were cut back, 3 bases at V and 4 bases at J, with 10 bases in the middle. The germline V gene encodes CDR1 SGHRS and CDR2 YFSETQ. The CDR3 totals 13 residues.

The J gene is TRBJ2-1, the V gene TRBV5-1; D may be TRBD2 (5 bases). V lost 0 bases, J lost 12 bases, and 13 bases lay in between. Germline lookup yields CDR1 SGHRS and CDR2 YFSETQ. This CDR3 is built from 13 residues. The CDR3 coding sequence is TGCGCCAGCAGCTTGGAAGGAGGTACGTGGCAGTTCTTC. Protein sequence: CASSLEGGTWQFF.

The rearrangement joins TRBV5-4 to TRBJ2-4; D may be TRBD2 (5 bases). Looked up from germline, CDR1 is SGHNT and CDR2 is YYREEE (reference sequence). This CDR3 has 15 amino acids. Trimming pared 0 bases from V and 3 bases from J, leaving 10 bases between. In DNA, the CDR3 is TGTGCCAGCAGCTTGGGTCAGGCGGGCAAAAACATTCAGTACTTC. It translates to CASSLGQAGKNIQYF.

There are a few counts of this clone. In DNA form, the CDR3 reads TGTGCCAGCAGTCATACCCGGGACAGCCGTGATAATTCACCCCTCCACTTT. Protein product: CASSHTRDSRDNSPLHF. V usage is TRBV6-6 and J usage is TRBJ1-6, with 7 bases matching TRBD1. Germline V gene data show CDR1 as MNHNY and CDR2 as SVGAGI (reference sequence). The CDR3 extends over 17 amino acids. V trimming: 5 bases; J trimming: 5 bases; junction bases outside the gene matches: 12.

The rearrangement joins TRBV7-9 to TRBJ2-7; tentative D call: TRBD1 (6 bases). The CDR3 contains 14 residues. From germline, CDR1 is SEHNR and CDR2 FQNEAQ (reference sequence). With 4 bases removed from V and 5 bases from J, the gap between germline ends came to 15 bases. The CDR3 DNA follows: TGTGCCAGCAGCTCTCGACAGGCTAACCACGAGCAGTACTTC. This encodes CASSSRQANHEQYF.

V gene TRBV14 combines with J gene TRBJ2-1; TRBD2 aligns across 8 bases. The germline V gene has CDR1 SGHDN and CDR2 FVKESK. The CDR3 is 15 residues long. J lost 10 bases, V lost 6 bases, and 14 bases had no gene match. The CDR3 region has the DNA TGTGCCAGCAGTCCGGGACTAGACCCTAGACGGGAGCAGTTCTTC. Amino acids: CASSPGLDPRREQFF.

The chain has TRBV19 and TRBJ1-1, with 9 bases aligning to TRBD1. The length of the CDR3 is 19 residues. Germline V gene sequence: CDR1 LNHDA, CDR2 SQIVND (reference sequence). V shed 5 bases, J shed 7 bases, and the junction held 23 bases outside the gene matches. CDR3 in DNA: TGTGCCAGTAGTTTCCCAACCTTCCGCCGGACAGGGGCAAACCATGAAGCTTTCTTT. Protein: CASSFPTFRRTGANHEAFF.

This clone was counted once. The CDR3 sequence: CAWSNEYSNQPQHF. The CDR3 DNA sequence: TGTGCCTGGAGTAATGAATATAGCAATCAGCCCCAGCATTTT. The chain has TRBV30 and TRBJ1-5, with D unresolved. Trimming removed 2 bases from V and 0 bases from J, with 8 bases in between. This CDR3 has 14 residues. Per germline, CDR1 GTSNPN and CDR2 SVGIG (reference sequence).

This sequence joins TRBV5-1 and TRBJ2-7, with no clear D. The germline CDR1 and CDR2 sequences are SGHRS and YFSETQ. V lost 3 bases and J 4 bases, leaving 8 bases between the germline ends. The CDR3 is 12 amino acids. In DNA, the CDR3 is TGCGCCAGCAGCTCAGTTTGGTACGAGCAGTACTTC. Its translation is CASSSVWYEQYF.

J is TRBJ1-1 and V is TRBV25-1; D is unresolved. V lost 2 bases to trimming and J lost 0 bases, with 7 bases between them. The germline CDR1 and CDR2 sequences are MGHDK and SYGVNS. The CDR3 runs 14 residues. The CDR3 coding sequence is TGTGCCAGCAGTGAAGGGCGTATGAACACTGAAGCTTTCTTT. This translates into CASSEGRMNTEAFF.

The CDR3 here is CASSDVGGSSYNEQFF. The CDR3 DNA sequence: TGCGCCAGCAGTGATGTAGGCGGGAGCTCCTACAATGAGCAGTTCTTC. This chain joins TRBV10-1 and TRBJ2-1; 7 bases are a match to TRBD2. The CDR3 runs 16 residues. The germline V gene has CDR1 WNHNN and CDR2 SYGVQD (reference sequence). J lost 0 bases, V lost 3 bases, and 5 bases had no gene match.